Below are 18 T cell receptor beta chains sequenced from a single sample in a study of CD4 and CD8 cells across lung adenocarcinoma regions. TCRdb re-called the PCR reads through MiXCR, storing one row per CDR3 protein. The sample has about 25,000 distinct CDR3 sequences; about 50% are singletons. The sequenced sample was CD8+ T cells from the center of a lung tumor. These receptors came from a male donor with lung adenocarcinoma. The CD4 and CD8 labels of this study may be unreliable.

The rearrangement uses TRBV10-2 and TRBJ2-4; D unclear. Germline loops: CDR1 WSHSY, CDR2 SAAADI. The CDR3 extends over 14 amino acids. Trimming cost V 9 bases and J 12 bases, with 24 bases left between them. The CDR3 is CARSMGWAKETQYF. The DNA for the CDR3 is TGCGCCAGGAGCATGGGGTGGGCCAAAGAGACTCAGTACTTC.

This rearrangement joins TRBV27 to TRBJ2-7; 12 positions match TRBD2. CDR3 length: 17 amino acids. Germline CDR1 reads MNHEY; CDR2 reads SMNVEV (reference sequence). V trimming: 0 bases; J trimming: 4 bases; junction bases outside the gene matches: 7. The CDR3 DNA sequence: TGTGCCAGCAGTTTATCGAGACCTAGCGGGGGGGTTTACGAGCAGTACTTC. Its protein is CASSLSRPSGGVYEQYF.

The genes are TRBV6-1 and TRBJ2-4; D call uncertain. The V end lost 7 bases, the J end lost 6 bases, and 16 bases lay between the germline ends. Germline V gene lookup returns CDR1 MNHNS and CDR2 SASEGT. This CDR3 comprises 14 residues. CDR3 sequence reads: CASITGRHRNIQYF. In nucleotides, the CDR3 is TGTGCCAGCATCACGGGCCGTCACAGAAACATTCAGTACTTC.

The CDR3 reads CAGIGGRDQETQYF. The CDR3 DNA is TGTGCGGGGATCGGGGGCCGTGACCAAGAGACCCAGTACTTC. J is TRBJ2-5 and V is TRBV10-3; D is possibly TRBD1 or TRBD2 (6 bases each). Per germline, CDR1 ENHRY and CDR2 SYGVKD. The CDR3 totals 14 residues.

The gene calls are TRBV15 and TRBJ1-2; TRBD1 agrees at 9 bases. V shed 0 bases, J shed 5 bases, and the junction held 7 bases outside the gene matches. In germline, CDR1 is LNHNV, CDR2 YYDKDF (reference sequence). The CDR3 length is 16 residues. CDR3 nucleotides: TGTGCCACCAGCAGAGAGGGTGACAGGGGGAGATATGGCTACACCTTC. This encodes CATSREGDRGRYGYTF.

Comments on this clonotype: At one end the junction does not follow the germline gene, possibly because of a read error. The rearrangement uses TRBV10-3 and TRBJ2-3; D uncertain. CDR1 ENHRY and CDR2 SYGVKD come from the germline V gene. The CDR3 has 11 amino acids. The CDR3 nucleotides read TGTGGCATCGGTGGCCCAGAGACGCAGTATTTT. Translated, it gives CGIGGPETQYF.

Many counts were recorded for this clonotype. The V call is TRBV30, the J call TRBJ2-1; D gene uncertain. Germline V gene sequence: CDR1 GTSNPN, CDR2 SVGIG (reference sequence). The V and J ends lost 4 bases and 0 bases respectively, with 22 bases between them. The CDR3 consists of 18 residues. CDR3 DNA sequence: TGTGCCTGGACTACCTACCCCGGGTACAGTAGCTCCTACAATGAGCAGTTCTTC. Its translation: CAWTTYPGYSSSYNEQFF.

Sample share makes this clonotype medium-sized (0.01 to 0.1%). The rearrangement links TRBV6-1 to TRBJ1-1; D remains unclear. Per germline, CDR1 MNHNS and CDR2 SASEGT. Deletions cut 4 bases from V and 1 base from J, with 10 bases between. CDR3 length equals 14 residues. CDR3 nucleotide sequence: TGTGCCAGCAGTGGACCCACGGCGAACACTGAAGCTTTCTTT. The encoded protein is CASSGPTANTEAFF.

This clonotype was observed at least ten times. This chain joins TRBV5-1 and TRBJ1-1; no firm D call. The V gene lost 1 base and the J gene lost 0 bases, with 16 bases spanning the gap. The CDR3 is 17 residues long. Germline V gene lookup returns CDR1 SGHRS and CDR2 YFSETQ. The CDR3 DNA sequence: TGCGCCAGCAGCTTGTGGTACCAGGCGACGATGAACACTGAAGCTTTCTTT. Translated, it gives CASSLWYQATMNTEAFF.

This clonotype occurred once. An end of the junction does not agree with germline; a read error may underlie this. The rearrangement links TRBV6-1 to TRBJ2-3, with D possibly being TRBD1 or TRBD2 (6 bases each). Germline V gene lookup returns CDR1 MNHNS and CDR2 SASEGT. This CDR3 region has 13 residues. The CDR3 DNA is TGTGCCTGCGGGCTGGGGGGCACAGATACGCAGTACTTT. Translating gives CACGLGGTDTQYF.

This clonotype was counted many times. The genes are TRBV6-1 and TRBJ2-2; 10 bases match TRBD2. After removal of 2 bases from V and 4 bases from J, the junction contained 4 bases not matched to a gene. The V gene's germline CDR1 is MNHNS and CDR2 SASEGT. The CDR3 totals 16 residues. DNA of the CDR3: TGTGCCAGCAGTGAACTAGCGGGAGACCTCACCGGGGAGCTGTTTTTT. This codes for CASSELAGDLTGELFF.

The chain joins TRBV6-1 to TRBJ2-1; 14 bases agree with TRBD2. This CDR3 comprises 18 residues. V gave up 7 bases and J gave up 1 base; unmatched junction bases: 9. Germline assignment: CDR1 MNHNS and CDR2 SASEGT. CDR3: CASTRGTSGGLSYNEQFF. As DNA, the CDR3 is TGTGCCAGCACCCGCGGGACTAGCGGGGGACTATCCTACAATGAGCAGTTCTTC.

This clonotype was counted only a few times. A junction end diverges from the germline sequence, so it may reflect a read error. This rearrangement joins TRBV6-1 to TRBJ2-3; D perhaps matches TRBD2 (7 bases). Germline CDR1 reads MNHNS; CDR2 reads SASEGT. This CDR3 is built from 16 residues. CDR3 residues: CASGGAGGGVQDTQYF. The CDR3 region has the DNA TGTGCCAGCGGGGGGGCCGGGGGCGGTGTCCAGGATACCCAGTATTTC.

In the case of this clonotype: At one end the junction does not follow the germline gene, possibly because of a read error. The chain couples TRBV7-2 to TRBJ2-4, with D perhaps assigned TRBD1 or TRBD2 (5 bases each). The V gene's germline CDR1 is SGHTA and CDR2 FQGNSA. The CDR3 covers 14 residues. This chain's CDR3 is CRSTGLGPKNTQYF. In DNA, the CDR3 is TGTCGCAGCACGGGGTTGGGACCCAAAAATACGCAGTATTTC.

This clonotype was seen only a few times. J is TRBJ2-1 and V is TRBV7-8; D remains unclear. The end of the DNA aligns better with TRBJ2-7, so the J call may be wrong. Germline V gene sequence: CDR1 SGHVS, CDR2 FQNEAQ. This CDR3 has 13 amino acids. The DNA of the CDR3 is TGTGCCAGCAGCTTAGGGGCGGACTACGAGCAGTACTTC. Translated: CASSLGADYEQYF.

A remark on this clonotype: At one end, the junction sequence differs from germline, possibly due to a read error. CDR3 sequence reads: CAGRGGGDQQTQYF. CDR3 DNA: TGTGCGGGGCGCGGGGGCGGGGACCAACAGACCCAGTACTTC. This rearrangement joins TRBV10-2 to TRBJ2-1, with D perhaps TRBD2 (7 bases). The J call is doubtful: the DNA matches TRBJ2-5 better. The germline gives CDR1 WSHSY, CDR2 SAAADI. The CDR3 has 14 amino acids.

This clonotype was counted between two and nine times. The chain links TRBV10-2 to TRBJ2-1; possible D gene TRBD2, 5 bases. The CDR3 runs 13 residues. The germline V and J ends were trimmed by 8 bases and 5 bases, with 13 bases remaining between them. The germline V gene has CDR1 WSHSY and CDR2 SAAADI. The CDR3 nucleotides are TGCGCCAGCGGAGAGGGAGAACACAATGAGCAGTTCTTC. Translating it yields CASGEGEHNEQFF.

The chain's CDR3 is CASGGGGGRAQDIQYF. The CDR3 bases are TGTGCCAGCGGGGGGGGCGGGGGGCGTGCCCAAGACATTCAGTACTTC. The chain employs TRBV6-1 and TRBJ2-4; TRBD2 aligns across 8 bases. Germline loops: CDR1 MNHNS, CDR2 SASEGT. After removal of 8 bases from V and 8 bases from J, the junction contained 17 bases not matched to a gene. This CDR3 is built from 16 residues.